The present entry profiles one TCR beta chain with its context. The antigen is undetermined. The CDR3 carries no conserved terminal phenylalanine or tryptophan, so it likely arises from a read error. Absent ophthalmopathy progression within 18 months defined stable Graves' hyperthyroidism. Hyperthyroidism had been newly diagnosed in patients aged 18 to 65, and its duration was under 2 months. Researchers barred patients who had uncontrolled infection, other autoimmune disease, pregnancy or lactation. The entry originates in a study of T cells in Graves' hyperthyroidism and ophthalmopathy. Study-wide results and caveats: Appearing also in blood were most of the thyroid clonotypes expanded above 0.001.

Amplified TCR beta CDR3 regions derived from RNA transcripts. First-round RT-PCR of the TCR CDR3 relied on the HTBI primer set. Via MiXCR, TCRdb re-called the multiplex PCR reads, giving one row per CDR3 protein. The sample has under 300,000 distinct CDR3 sequences, about an eighth seen once. Deletions cut 5 bases from V and 0 bases from J, with 22 bases between. The CDR3 sequence is 18 residues long. Germline V CDR1 and CDR2: SGHVS, FQNEAQ. The sample taken for sequencing was blood. The chain links TRBV7-8 to TRBJ1-1; tentatively, D is TRBD1 (6 bases). This sequence originates from a woman aged 40 to 50 with Graves' hyperthyroidism. CDR3 loop: CASSARVGGRSLNTEAFL. CDR3 nucleotide sequence: TGTGCCAGCAGCGCTCGCGTCGGGGGGCGAAGTTTGAACACTGAAGCTTTCCTT.